This record looks at one TCR beta chain sequence and its context. This sample was included in a study of Ad26.COV2.S vaccination and SARS-CoV-2 variants. CDR3 length equals 15 residues. Germline V lookup: CDR1 SGDLS, CDR2 YYNGEE. After removal of 3 bases from V and 9 bases from J, the junction contained 7 bases not matched to a gene. The repertoire was sequenced with immunoSEQ multiplex PCR; TCRdb's copy has only in-frame clones and lacks some. This sample has hundreds of thousands of clones, with roughly 90% found just once. Noted treatment: over 15 received Ad26.COV2.S at low or high dose, single or two shots; 5 received placebo; per-sample allocation not given. On day 63 after the first injection, vaccine and placebo recipients gave samples.

The gene calls are TRBV9 and TRBJ1-6, with 9 nucleotides matching TRBD1. The sequence came from a person between 18 and 65 years old who received the Ad26.COV2.S COVID-19 vaccine or a placebo. The material sequenced was peripheral blood, taken in a trial of Ad26.COV2.S vaccine versus placebo. CDR3: CASSAGQGEASPLHF. The CDR3 coding sequence is TGTGCCAGCAGCGCGGGACAGGGCGAAGCTTCACCCCTCCACTTT.